The clone carrying this T cell receptor (beta chain) was observed a single time. This sample was included in a study of blood T cell repertoires in COVID-19. On the study more broadly: From the United States, Italy and Spain came samples of acute and convalescent COVID-19. PBMCs, B-cell-depleted T cells, or T cells provided the cDNA or gDNA that made up the material.

Authors' methods: Nucleated cell number was recorded as an estimate derived from reference gene primer amplification. Repertoires were generated with immunoSEQ multiplex PCR, while TCRdb's copy carries only in-frame clones and drops some. The DNA was the basis for D and trimming; V, J and clone size are from that table. The sample holds about 170,000 clones, more than 65% seen once. V lost 10 bases, J lost 3 bases, and 6 bases stayed unmatched. The CDR3 is 15 amino acids. Germline CDR1 and CDR2: LNHDA and SQIVND (reference sequence). This sequence was found in a human donor with acute or convalescent COVID-19. The donor label of this sample is uncertain. The rearrangement links TRBV19 to TRBJ2-6, with 10 bases lining up with TRBD1. The material sequenced was peripheral blood. The CDR3 protein is CATADRGIGANVLTF. As DNA, the CDR3 is TGTGCCACCGCGGACAGGGGGATTGGGGCCAACGTCCTGACTTTC.